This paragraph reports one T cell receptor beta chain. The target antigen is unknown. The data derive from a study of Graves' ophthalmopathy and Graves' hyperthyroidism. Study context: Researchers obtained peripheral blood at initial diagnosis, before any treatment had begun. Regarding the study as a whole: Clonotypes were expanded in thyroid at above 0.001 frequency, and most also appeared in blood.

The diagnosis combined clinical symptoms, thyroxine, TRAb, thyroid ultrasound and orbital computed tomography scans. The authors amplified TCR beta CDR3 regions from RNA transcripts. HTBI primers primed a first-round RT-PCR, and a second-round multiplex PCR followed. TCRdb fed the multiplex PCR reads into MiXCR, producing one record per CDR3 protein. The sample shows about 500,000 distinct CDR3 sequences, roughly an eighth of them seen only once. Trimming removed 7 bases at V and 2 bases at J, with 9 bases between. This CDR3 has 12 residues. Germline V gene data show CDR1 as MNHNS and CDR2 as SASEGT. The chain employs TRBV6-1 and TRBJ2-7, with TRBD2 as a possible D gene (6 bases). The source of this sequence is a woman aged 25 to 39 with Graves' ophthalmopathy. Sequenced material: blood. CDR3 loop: CASKAGTYEQYF. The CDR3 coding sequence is TGTGCCAGCAAGGCGGGGACCTACGAGCAGTACTTC.